The following is a T cell receptor (beta chain) sequence with its context. The CDR3 extends over 15 amino acids. CDR1 LNHDA and CDR2 SQIVND come from the germline V gene (reference sequence). V lost 4 bases to trimming and J lost 6 bases; unmatched junction nucleotides: 4. The record originates from a study of blood T cell repertoires in COVID-19. The table came from immunoSEQ multiplex PCR; TCRdb's copy has only in-frame clones and leaves some out. The sample shows tens of thousands of clones, roughly 87% of them seen only once. The sample was peripheral blood. This sequence was found in a man between 60 and 70 years old with acute or convalescent COVID-19. The rearrangement links TRBV19 to TRBJ1-5, with 12 bases aligning to TRBD1. The CDR3 DNA reads TGTGCCAGTAGTACCGGGACAGGGGGCCCTCAGCCCCAGCATTTT. Protein: CASSTGTGGPQPQHF.